The rows below give T cell receptor beta chains drawn from one sample of a study of blood T cell repertoires in COVID-19. Generated by immunoSEQ multiplex PCR, the TCRdb table keeps only in-frame clones and is missing some. This table has roughly 270,000 clones, 65% to 90% appearing once. The specimen sequenced was peripheral blood. These receptors were obtained from a man aged 45-60 years with active or convalescent COVID-19. The CDR3 runs from the conserved cysteine through the conserved F or W. The D gene is left open where the match is weak. Not every row has a clone size; where given, it reads once, few, many or a size class.

j_call clone_size d_call v_call cdr3_aa cdr3_nt
TRBJ2-1 . TRBD2 TRBV5-1 CATHGLAGVYEQFF TGCGCCACACACGGACTAGCGGGAGTCTATGAGCAGTTCTTC
TRBJ2-1 once . TRBV21-1 CASSRGSPIPDNEQFF TGTGCCAGCAGCAGAGGGTCCCCTATTCCCGACAATGAGCAGTTCTTC
TRBJ2-1 . . TRBV19 CASSRGNEQFF TGTGCCAGTAGTCGGGGTAATGAGCAGTTCTTC
TRBJ2-7 . TRBD2 TRBV7-2 CASSYSGSSYEQYF TGTGCCAGCAGTTATAGCGGGAGCTCCTACGAGCAGTACTTC
TRBJ2-7 . TRBD2 TRBV9 CASSVGLAGGSYEQYF TGTGCCAGCAGCGTAGGACTAGCGGGAGGGTCGTACGAGCAGTACTTC
TRBJ2-3 . TRBD2 TRBV30 CAWSRVLAGVDTQYF TGTGCCTGGAGTAGGGTGCTAGCGGGAGTAGATACGCAGTATTTT
TRBJ1-5 . . TRBV27 CASSATGISWQPQHF TGTGCCAGCAGCGCCACAGGGATCTCTTGGCAGCCCCAGCATTTT
TRBJ2-1 . TRBD2 TRBV15 CATSSSGSGNEQFF TGTGCCACCAGCAGTAGCGGGAGTGGCAATGAGCAGTTCTTC
TRBJ1-5 . . TRBV28 CASSLGGRGNQPQHF TGTGCCAGCAGTTTAGGAGGGAGGGGCAATCAGCCCCAGCATTTT
TRBJ1-2 . TRBD1 TRBV12-5 CASGLVQERGQGYTF TGTGCTAGTGGTTTGGTACAGGAGAGGGGGCAAGGCTACACCTTC
TRBJ2-1 . TRBD2 TRBV3-1/TRBV3-2 CASSQDRSSGKGDHEQFF TGTGCCAGCAGCCAAGATAGGAGTAGCGGGAAGGGTGACCATGAGCAGTTCTTC
TRBJ1-2 few TRBD1 TRBV19 CASSIGDRQGAAGYTF TGTGCCAGTAGTATAGGGGATCGACAGGGGGCCGCGGGCTACACCTTC
TRBJ2-3 . . TRBV3-1/TRBV3-2 CASSQAGVKTDTQYF TGTGCCAGCAGCCAAGCGGGAGTAAAGACAGATACGCAGTATTTT
TRBJ2-1 once TRBD2 TRBV15 CATSRAAGGHNEQFF TGTGCCACCAGCAGAGCAGCGGGAGGCCACAATGAGCAGTTCTTC
TRBJ2-1 . TRBD2 TRBV6-4 CASKSLAEGTYNEQFF TGTGCCAGCAAATCTCTAGCGGAGGGTACCTACAATGAGCAGTTCTTC
TRBJ1-2 . . TRBV18 CASSPPAGLNYGYTF TGTGCCAGCTCACCACCGGCAGGCCTAAACTATGGCTACACCTTC
TRBJ1-1 . . TRBV27 CASSLRGRNTEAFF TGTGCCAGCAGCCTCCGGGGGAGGAACACTGAAGCTTTCTTT
TRBJ2-5 few TRBD2 TRBV6-2/TRBV6-3 CASSYLWTSGVETQYF TGTGCCAGCAGTTACTTGTGGACTAGCGGGGTAGAGACCCAGTACTTC
TRBJ2-7 once . TRBV27 CASSLSLAPREQYF TGTGCCAGCAGTTTATCTCTAGCGCCTCGCGAGCAGTACTTC
TRBJ1-1 . . TRBV5-1 CASSSIGAGNTEAFF TGCGCCAGCAGCTCTATAGGGGCTGGGAACACTGAAGCTTTCTTT
TRBJ1-5 few TRBD1 TRBV7-9 CASSLDYDRDDQPQHF TGTGCCAGCAGCTTGGACTACGACAGGGATGATCAGCCCCAGCATTTT
TRBJ2-7 . TRBD1 TRBV7-8 CASSSDRGEQYF TGTGCCAGCAGTTCGGACAGGGGCGAGCAGTACTTC
TRBJ2-7 few . TRBV28 CASRRQEATSYEQYF TGTGCCAGCAGGAGACAGGAGGCGACATCCTACGAGCAGTACTTC
TRBJ1-4 . . TRBV2 CASSERGGWSNEKLFF TGTGCCAGCAGTGAACGGGGGGGCTGGTCTAATGAAAAACTGTTTTTT
TRBJ2-6 . TRBD1 TRBV25-1 CASSTGTGQAGANVLTF TGTGCCAGCAGCACCGGGACAGGCCAGGCTGGGGCCAACGTCCTGACTTTC
TRBJ2-5 . . TRBV11-2 CASSWPERAKETQYF TGTGCCAGCAGCTGGCCCGAGAGGGCGAAAGAGACCCAGTACTTC
TRBJ2-3 . . TRBV9 CASSVGSATTDTQYF TGTGCCAGCAGCGTAGGGAGCGCCACCACAGATACGCAGTATTTT
TRBJ2-7 few . TRBV7-5 CVRSASEIYAHEQYF TGTGTCAGAAGCGCCTCCGAGATTTACGCTCATGAGCAGTACTTC
TRBJ1-5 . . TRBV7-2 CASSQSGRTISNQPQHF TGTGCCAGCAGCCAATCCGGAAGGACAATCAGCAATCAGCCCCAGCATTTT
TRBJ2-2 . TRBD1 TRBV7-3 CASSPQGASTGELFF TGTGCCAGCAGCCCCCAGGGGGCTAGCACCGGGGAGCTGTTTTTT
TRBJ1-1 . . TRBV28 CASSLLSSGTTEAFF TGTGCCAGCAGTTTATTAAGTTCGGGAACGACTGAAGCTTTCTTT
TRBJ2-5 . TRBD2 TRBV7-9 CASSPAGGPWETQYF TGTGCCAGCAGTCCAGCGGGAGGGCCGTGGGAGACCCAGTACTTC
TRBJ2-3 . . TRBV9 CASSVVAQRDTQYF TGTGCCAGCAGCGTAGTTGCACAGCGGGATACGCAGTATTTT
TRBJ2-1 . TRBD2 TRBV7-2 CASSPLSGRAENEQFF TGTGCCAGCAGCCCCCTTAGCGGGAGGGCCGAAAATGAGCAGTTCTTC
TRBJ1-1 few . TRBV5-1 CASSRDTYEAFF TGCGCCAGCAGCAGGGACACCTATGAAGCTTTCTTT
TRBJ2-5 once TRBD2 TRBV19 CASSVASGRVGETQYF TGTGCCAGTAGTGTTGCTAGCGGGAGGGTAGGCGAGACCCAGTACTTC
TRBJ2-5 . . TRBV28 CASRRGGLTETQYF TGTGCCAGCAGAAGAGGAGGGTTGACGGAGACCCAGTACTTC
TRBJ1-1 . . TRBV2 CASSVQASPNTEAFF TGTGCCAGCAGTGTACAGGCCTCCCCGAACACTGAAGCTTTCTTT
TRBJ1-5 once . TRBV29-1 CSVVGRGDQPQHF TGCAGCGTTGTAGGCAGGGGCGATCAGCCCCAGCATTTT
TRBJ1-5 . . TRBV6-1 CASSEIGGNSNQPQHF TGTGCCAGCAGTGAAATCGGGGGGAATAGCAATCAGCCCCAGCATTTT
TRBJ2-1 . TRBD1 TRBV2 CASSTTNRDRKFF TGTGCCAGCAGTACCACAAACCGGGACAGGAAGTTCTTC
TRBJ1-1 . . TRBV21-1 CASSSRGVGGNTEAFF TGTGCCAGCAGCTCCCGAGGGGTGGGGGGAAACACTGAAGCTTTCTTT
TRBJ2-1 . TRBD2 TRBV30 CAWSVTSGSGEQFF TGTGCCTGGAGTGTAACTAGCGGGAGTGGGGAGCAGTTCTTC
TRBJ1-1 once . TRBV3-1/TRBV3-2 CASSQVIRGNTEAFF TGTGCCAGCAGCCAAGTTATCAGGGGGAACACTGAAGCTTTCTTT
TRBJ2-1 once TRBD2 TRBV20-1 CSLGEGEQFF TGCAGTTTAGGGGAGGGTGAGCAGTTCTTC
TRBJ2-2 . . TRBV19 CASSSRPGREGELFF TGTGCCAGTAGTTCACGGCCCGGGAGAGAGGGAGAGCTGTTTTTT
TRBJ2-3 . . TRBV7-3 CASSQGGGMSQYF TGTGCCAGCAGCCAAGGGGGCGGGATGTCGCAGTATTTT
TRBJ1-1 . . TRBV4-2 CASSQDRSTEAFF TGTGCCAGCAGCCAAGATCGGTCCACTGAAGCTTTCTTT
TRBJ2-5 . . TRBV10-2 CASSEPTERFMRRETQYF TGCGCCAGCAGTGAGCCAACGGAGAGATTTATGCGTAGGGAGACCCAGTACTTC
TRBJ2-1 . . TRBV7-2 CASSLALPSGEQFF TGTGCCAGCAGCTTAGCTCTCCCGTCGGGTGAGCAGTTCTTC
TRBJ2-1 . TRBD2 TRBV5-1 CASSLGTQREGEQFF TGCGCCAGCAGCTTGGGAACGCAGCGGGAGGGGGAGCAGTTCTTC
TRBJ1-1 . TRBD1 TRBV18 CASTTGQLPNTEAFF TGTGCCAGCACGACGGGACAGTTACCTAATACTGAAGCTTTCTTT
TRBJ2-3 . TRBD2 TRBV6-2/TRBV6-3 CASSYGGTSSTDTQYF TGTGCCAGCAGTTACGGCGGGACTAGCAGCACAGATACGCAGTATTTT
TRBJ2-1 . . TRBV18 CASSSTYGTQNYNEQFF TGTGCCAGCTCCAGTACGTACGGGACACAGAACTACAATGAGCAGTTCTTC
TRBJ1-1 . . TRBV11-2 CASSGGVENTEAFF TGTGCCAGCAGTGGAGGGGTCGAGAACACTGAAGCTTTCTTT
TRBJ2-1 few . TRBV2 CASRPSFSTTIYNEQFF TGTGCCAGCAGGCCCTCCTTCTCTACTACCATTTACAATGAGCAGTTCTTC
TRBJ1-1 . TRBD1 TRBV29-1 CSVEDRTGDPSMNTEAFF TGCAGCGTTGAAGATAGGACAGGGGATCCCTCCATGAACACTGAAGCTTTCTTT
TRBJ2-1 . . TRBV7-2 CASSLVDRDPTNEQFF TGTGCCAGCAGCTTAGTGGACAGAGATCCCACCAATGAGCAGTTCTTC
TRBJ2-3 . . TRBV5-4 CASSSRGVDTQYF TGTGCCAGCAGCTCACGGGGTGTAGATACGCAGTATTTT
TRBJ2-1 . TRBD2 TRBV7-3 CASSLGLAGLREQFF TGTGCCAGCAGCTTAGGGCTAGCGGGATTACGTGAGCAGTTCTTC